This is a list of T cell receptor beta chains from one sample in a study of shared clonotypes between healthy human individuals. TCRdb's copy holds only in-frame clones and misses some; the assay was immunoSEQ multiplex PCR. The table includes 2,500,000 or so clones, around nine tenths detected once. What was sequenced was naive CD4+ T cells sorted from blood. All receptors derive from a man aged 18-30 years in good health. The CDR3 runs from the conserved cysteine through the conserved F or W. Each record gives: CDR3 protein, D gene, J gene, V gene. A D gene is named only where the DNA matches it firmly.

CDR3: CASSQRRTVNEETQYF
D: -
J: TRBJ2-5
V: TRBV7-9

CDR3: CASSTVDTQYF
D: -
J: TRBJ2-3
V: TRBV2

CDR3: CASSPWTGEGSPLHF
D: TRBD1
J: TRBJ1-6
V: TRBV9

CDR3: CALGSGRDTQYF
D: -
J: TRBJ2-3
V: TRBV11-3

CDR3: CASSLQGNTYEQYF
D: -
J: -
V: TRBV5-1

CDR3: CASSLGQGAANYGYTF
D: TRBD1
J: TRBJ1-2
V: TRBV5-4

CDR3: CASTTFLGANVLTF
D: -
J: TRBJ2-6
V: TRBV11-3

CDR3: CASSQAPGTEYNSPLHF
D: TRBD1
J: TRBJ1-6
V: TRBV4-1

CDR3: CASSFSDRVGQPQHF
D: TRBD1
J: TRBJ1-5
V: TRBV7-8

CDR3: CASSIEQGTYEQYF
D: -
J: TRBJ2-7
V: TRBV19

CDR3: CSVADGFLSYNEQFF
D: -
J: TRBJ2-1
V: TRBV29-1

CDR3: CATSRDRGDSYEQYF
D: -
J: TRBJ2-7
V: TRBV15

CDR3: CASSPPDRVEKAFF
D: TRBD1
J: TRBJ1-1
V: TRBV7-9

CDR3: CASSISGTGRSDTQYF
D: -
J: TRBJ2-3
V: TRBV19

CDR3: CASSPRTGRTEAFF
D: TRBD1
J: TRBJ1-1
V: TRBV6-1

CDR3: CASRPKDRNTEAFF
D: -
J: TRBJ1-1
V: TRBV6-5

CDR3: CASSLAWGLNQPQHF
D: -
J: TRBJ1-5
V: TRBV7-2

CDR3: CAISGTGGTEAFF
D: TRBD1
J: TRBJ1-1
V: TRBV10-3

CDR3: CASSEWGRAYEQYF
D: -
J: TRBJ2-7
V: TRBV25-1

CDR3: CASSILSGGMHEQYF
D: -
J: TRBJ2-7
V: TRBV19

CDR3: CASSLPNYGYTF
D: -
J: TRBJ1-2
V: TRBV28

CDR3: CASSKGTHTGELFF
D: -
J: TRBJ2-2
V: TRBV21-1

CDR3: CASSPTWTSGIYEQYF
D: TRBD2
J: TRBJ2-7
V: TRBV7-2

CDR3: CASSQDVQGNYNSPLHF
D: -
J: TRBJ1-6
V: TRBV4-3

CDR3: CASSQGQGGSYNSPLHF
D: TRBD1
J: TRBJ1-6
V: TRBV4-1

CDR3: CAISDPAIWNTGELFF
D: -
J: TRBJ2-2
V: TRBV10-3

CDR3: CASSPTGTGDQETQYF
D: TRBD1
J: TRBJ2-5
V: TRBV4-1

CDR3: CAWRYPNYGYTF
D: -
J: TRBJ1-2
V: TRBV30

CDR3: CASSSGTSAETQYF
D: TRBD2
J: TRBJ2-5
V: TRBV5-1

CDR3: CASSLGQAAADTQYF
D: -
J: TRBJ2-3
V: TRBV5-8

CDR3: CASSEAIRSPLHF
D: -
J: TRBJ1-6
V: TRBV6-1

CDR3: CASSPEEGGTGDQPQHF
D: TRBD1
J: TRBJ1-5
V: TRBV11-3

CDR3: CASSLPGTLDTQYF
D: -
J: TRBJ2-3
V: TRBV5-1

CDR3: CASSEWYIVLGESDSPLHF
D: -
J: TRBJ1-6
V: TRBV10-2

CDR3: CASTWNSYEQYF
D: -
J: TRBJ2-7
V: TRBV6-1

CDR3: CASSLSMDGYTF
D: -
J: TRBJ1-2
V: TRBV28

CDR3: CASSANRDRGLSGELFF
D: TRBD1
J: TRBJ2-2
V: TRBV10-2